What follows is one T cell receptor beta chain and its context. Germline CDR1 reads SQVTM; CDR2 reads ANQGSEA. Germline trimming cut 7 bases from V and 6 bases from J; bases unmatched to any gene: 10. This CDR3 contains 14 residues. These data are taken from a study of blood T cell repertoires in COVID-19. On the study more broadly: The samples span acute and convalescent COVID-19 from the United States, Italy and Spain. PBMCs, B-cell-depleted T cells, or T cells were the source of the cDNA or gDNA that made up the material.

The method was immunoSEQ multiplex PCR; TCRdb's version includes in-frame clones alone and lacks a portion of them. The sample shows 100,000 to 150,000 clones, approximately 82% of them seen only once. This chain joins TRBV29-1 and TRBJ2-7; 12 bases are a match to TRBD1. The sequencing sample was made of peripheral blood. The receptor's source is an elderly man with active or convalescent COVID-19. CDR3 region: CSASPGTGGLEQYF. In nucleotides, the CDR3 is TGCAGCGCTTCTCCGGGGACAGGGGGCCTCGAGCAGTACTTC.